The TCR beta chain described here comes from a study of cytotoxic CD8 clonotypes in ibrutinib-treated CLL. Study details: Across samples, productive templates numbered approximately 260,000 and productive rearrangements reached around 98,000 on average. Study findings and constraints: Shared public clonotypes were rare, and on treatment they either got smaller or stayed the same.

A note on this clone: Its target is not known.

Only in-frame clones appear in the TCRdb table, and some are missing; sequencing was by immunoSEQ multiplex PCR. The data show some 70,000 clones, about 64% seen once. J gave up 5 bases and V 3 bases, and 4 bases lay outside the gene matches. Germline V lookup: CDR1 LGHNA, CDR2 YNFKEQ. CDR3 length equals 15 residues. The TCR was taken from a human donor with chronic lymphocytic leukemia. The sequenced sample was PBMCs, obtained after 12 months of ibrutinib treatment. The chain uses TRBV4-2 and TRBJ2-1, with 10 nucleotides matching TRBD2. Written as DNA, the CDR3 is TGTGCCAGCAGCCAGACTAGCGGGCTGGACAATGAGCAGTTCTTC. The encoded protein is CASSQTSGLDNEQFF.